Listed below are T cell receptor beta chains from one sample, sequenced in a study of T cells in Graves' hyperthyroidism and ophthalmopathy. From the multiplex PCR reads, TCRdb called clonotypes with MiXCR, one entry per CDR3 protein. The table includes some 570,000 distinct CDR3 sequences, 17% detected once. Input material: blood. These receptors originate from a woman between 18 and 29 years old with Graves' ophthalmopathy. CDR3s include the opening cysteine and the closing phenylalanine or tryptophan. Fields, in order: clone size, D gene, V gene, J gene, CDR3 protein, CDR3 DNA. A D gene is named only where the DNA matches it firmly. Expanded clones are given a class, and other clones once, few, many or no size at all.

clone_size: NA
d_call: NA
v_call: TRBV9
j_call: TRBJ1-3
cdr3_aa: CASSAGLLLQDTIYF
cdr3_nt: TGTGCCAGCAGCGCCGGACTCCTACTCCAAGACACCATATATTTT

clone_size: many
d_call: NA
v_call: TRBV7-9
j_call: TRBJ2-7
cdr3_aa: CASSRDYEQYF
cdr3_nt: TGTGCCAGCAGCCGCGACTACGAGCAGTACTTC

clone_size: NA
d_call: TRBD1
v_call: TRBV14
j_call: TRBJ2-3
cdr3_aa: CASRQTGDTDTQYF
cdr3_nt: TGTGCCAGCCGTCAGACAGGGGACACAGATACGCAGTATTTT

clone_size: many
d_call: TRBD1
v_call: TRBV28
j_call: TRBJ2-2
cdr3_aa: CASSAYRGDRAGELFF
cdr3_nt: TGTGCCAGCAGTGCTTACAGGGGTGATCGCGCCGGGGAGCTGTTTTTT

clone_size: many
d_call: NA
v_call: TRBV27
j_call: TRBJ1-2
cdr3_aa: CASPIGVDYGYTF
cdr3_nt: TGTGCCAGCCCAATCGGAGTCGACTATGGCTACACCTTC

clone_size: NA
d_call: TRBD1
v_call: TRBV24-1
j_call: TRBJ2-1
cdr3_aa: CATSDRGTGAGEQFF
cdr3_nt: TGTGCCACCAGTGATAGGGGGACAGGGGCCGGGGAGCAGTTCTTC

clone_size: few
d_call: NA
v_call: TRBV19
j_call: TRBJ1-5
cdr3_aa: CASSILPPGTLNSNQPQHF
cdr3_nt: TGTGCCAGTAGTATCCTCCCCCCAGGGACTCTCAATAGCAATCAGCCCCAGCATTTT

clone_size: many
d_call: TRBD1
v_call: TRBV5-1
j_call: TRBJ2-7
cdr3_aa: CASSSPTTGNYEQYF
cdr3_nt: TGCGCCAGCAGCTCCCCAACGACAGGGAACTACGAGCAGTACTTC

clone_size: NA
d_call: TRBD1
v_call: TRBV27
j_call: TRBJ2-2
cdr3_aa: CASSFGGNRDRVVGELFF
cdr3_nt: TGTGCCAGCAGTTTTGGGGGAAACCGGGACAGGGTGGTGGGGGAGCTGTTTTTT

clone_size: many
d_call: NA
v_call: TRBV12-3/TRBV12-4
j_call: TRBJ2-1
cdr3_aa: CTSAWGGYNEQFF
cdr3_nt: TGTACCAGCGCATGGGGCGGCTACAATGAGCAGTTCTTC

clone_size: many
d_call: NA
v_call: TRBV6-1
j_call: TRBJ2-6
cdr3_aa: CASSGSSGANVLTF
cdr3_nt: TGTGCCAGCAGTGGGAGCTCTGGGGCCAACGTCCTGACTTTC

clone_size: NA
d_call: NA
v_call: TRBV28
j_call: TRBJ2-2
cdr3_aa: CATDEQGEAGELFF
cdr3_nt: TGTGCCACCGACGAGCAGGGGGAGGCCGGGGAGCTGTTTTTT

clone_size: many
d_call: TRBD2
v_call: TRBV18
j_call: TRBJ2-7
cdr3_aa: CASSPDRGGVTEQYF
cdr3_nt: TGTGCCAGCTCACCAGACCGGGGAGGGGTGACCGAGCAGTACTTC

clone_size: NA
d_call: TRBD1
v_call: TRBV7-9
j_call: TRBJ1-6
cdr3_aa: CASSGTGDPYNSPLHF
cdr3_nt: TGTGCCAGCAGCGGGACAGGGGACCCCTATAATTCACCCCTCCACTTT

clone_size: NA
d_call: TRBD1
v_call: TRBV20-1
j_call: TRBJ1-2
cdr3_aa: CSARPGGPVDYGYTF
cdr3_nt: TGCAGTGCTAGGCCAGGGGGCCCGGTAGACTATGGCTACACCTTC

clone_size: NA
d_call: TRBD1
v_call: TRBV29-1
j_call: TRBJ1-2
cdr3_aa: CSVIGDSYGYTF
cdr3_nt: TGCAGCGTTATTGGGGACAGCTATGGCTACACCTTC

clone_size: NA
d_call: NA
v_call: TRBV20-1
j_call: TRBJ2-7
cdr3_aa: CSARTPGGYEQYF
cdr3_nt: TGCAGTGCCCGGACCCCTGGCGGCTACGAGCAGTACTTC

clone_size: few
d_call: NA
v_call: TRBV7-8
j_call: TRBJ1-2
cdr3_aa: CASSLQGPNLYGYTF
cdr3_nt: TGTGCCAGCAGCTTACAGGGACCTAACCTATATGGCTACACCTTC

clone_size: NA
d_call: NA
v_call: TRBV5-1
j_call: TRBJ2-1
cdr3_aa: CASSLGQAGEQFF
cdr3_nt: TGCGCCAGCAGCTTGGGTCAAGCGGGTGAGCAGTTCTTC

clone_size: few
d_call: NA
v_call: TRBV7-6
j_call: TRBJ2-1
cdr3_aa: CASSPTPGGVGGEQFF
cdr3_nt: TGTGCCAGCAGCCCAACCCCGGGGGGCGTCGGCGGTGAGCAGTTCTTC

clone_size: few
d_call: NA
v_call: TRBV29-1
j_call: TRBJ1-2
cdr3_aa: CSVVSGREFYGYTF
cdr3_nt: TGCAGCGTTGTCTCCGGACGAGAATTCTATGGCTACACCTTC

clone_size: few
d_call: TRBD1
v_call: TRBV6-1
j_call: TRBJ2-4
cdr3_aa: CASSYLGQSTTTAKNIQYF
cdr3_nt: TGTGCCAGCAGTTACTTGGGACAGAGCACCACCACAGCCAAAAACATTCAGTACTTC

clone_size: NA
d_call: NA
v_call: TRBV5-1
j_call: TRBJ2-6
cdr3_aa: CASSLMGVSGANVLTF
cdr3_nt: TGCGCCAGCAGCTTAATGGGGGTCTCTGGGGCCAACGTCCTGACTTTC

clone_size: many
d_call: TRBD2
v_call: TRBV27
j_call: TRBJ2-7
cdr3_aa: CASSLIGGAGVAEQYF
cdr3_nt: TGTGCCAGCAGTTTAATAGGAGGAGCGGGAGTCGCCGAGCAGTACTTC

clone_size: many
d_call: NA
v_call: TRBV6-2/TRBV6-3
j_call: TRBJ1-1
cdr3_aa: CASSKLGPGGTEAFF
cdr3_nt: TGTGCCAGCAGTAAACTCGGCCCGGGTGGGACTGAAGCTTTCTTT

clone_size: NA
d_call: NA
v_call: TRBV19
j_call: TRBJ1-5
cdr3_aa: CASSTDSGQPQHF
cdr3_nt: TGTGCCAGTAGTACAGACTCGGGTCAGCCCCAGCATTTT

clone_size: NA
d_call: NA
v_call: TRBV4-1
j_call: TRBJ1-1
cdr3_aa: CASSQTGDNTNEAFF
cdr3_nt: TGCGCCAGCAGCCAAACGGGAGACAACACTAATGAAGCTTTCTTT

clone_size: many
d_call: NA
v_call: TRBV7-3
j_call: TRBJ2-7
cdr3_aa: CASSVEGTSSSYEQYF
cdr3_nt: TGTGCCAGCAGCGTCGAAGGGACGTCGTCTTCCTACGAGCAGTACTTC

clone_size: many
d_call: TRBD2
v_call: TRBV24-1
j_call: TRBJ2-1
cdr3_aa: CATSDFSSGMGNEQFF
cdr3_nt: TGTGCCACCAGTGATTTCTCTAGCGGGATGGGCAATGAGCAGTTCTTC

clone_size: many
d_call: TRBD1
v_call: TRBV29-1
j_call: TRBJ2-1
cdr3_aa: CSVEGDSAAYEQFF
cdr3_nt: TGCAGCGTTGAGGGGGACAGCGCCGCATATGAGCAGTTCTTC

clone_size: few
d_call: NA
v_call: TRBV7-2
j_call: TRBJ1-2
cdr3_aa: CASSSGGTLANYGYTF
cdr3_nt: TGTGCCAGCAGCTCGGGAGGGACGTTGGCTAACTATGGCTACACCTTC

clone_size: many
d_call: NA
v_call: TRBV7-8
j_call: TRBJ2-2
cdr3_aa: CASSLYTGELFF
cdr3_nt: TGTGCCAGCAGCTTGTATACCGGGGAGCTGTTTTTT

clone_size: many
d_call: NA
v_call: TRBV2
j_call: TRBJ1-1
cdr3_aa: CASSVYRTEAFF
cdr3_nt: TGTGCCAGCAGTGTATACAGGACTGAAGCTTTCTTT

clone_size: many
d_call: NA
v_call: TRBV7-2
j_call: TRBJ2-7
cdr3_aa: CASSLVGTGSSYEQYF
cdr3_nt: TGTGCCAGCAGCTTAGTGGGGACGGGGAGCTCCTACGAGCAGTACTTC

clone_size: once
d_call: TRBD1
v_call: TRBV10-2
j_call: TRBJ1-1
cdr3_aa: CASTEQGRNTEAFF
cdr3_nt: TGCGCCAGCACCGAACAGGGGCGTAACACTGAAGCTTTCTTT

clone_size: NA
d_call: TRBD1
v_call: TRBV5-5
j_call: TRBJ2-7
cdr3_aa: CASSPGDRGLYEQYF
cdr3_nt: TGTGCCAGCAGCCCCGGGGACAGGGGGCTGTACGAGCAGTACTTC

clone_size: medium-sized
d_call: NA
v_call: TRBV28
j_call: TRBJ1-1
cdr3_aa: CASSPPGQNTEAFF
cdr3_nt: TGTGCCAGCAGTCCCCCGGGACAGAACACTGAAGCTTTCTTT